These 31 T cell receptor beta chains were all obtained from the same sample, sequenced in a study of T-cell reconstitution after alpha-beta-depleted transplantation in children. The library targeted TCRbeta and was prepared with unique molecular identifiers. TCRdb re-derived calls from the PCR reads in MiXCR, one entry per CDR3 protein. The table records about 310,000 distinct CDR3 sequences, approximately 20% of them present only once. The sequencing used PBMCs, mostly from graft donor cells, collected 180 days after TCRalphabeta/CD19-depleted stem cell transplant. All receptors derive from a male patient between 10 and 17 years old who had a stem cell transplant for acute lymphoblastic leukemia, so the T cells may come from the graft donor.

This clonotype was detected a few times. The CDR3 DNA sequence: TGTGCCAGCACCCCAAAGGGACAGCCGGGGGAGACCCAGTACTTC. It yields the protein CASTPKGQPGETQYF. The V gene is TRBV7-3, the J gene TRBJ2-5; TRBD1 matches 7 bases. CDR3 length: 15 residues. Germline CDR1 and CDR2: SGHTA and FQGTGA. The V gene end was trimmed by 7 bases and the J gene end by 5 bases; junction bases not matched to a gene: 13. Supplemented by reference TRBV7-3 and TRBJ2-5, the full variable domain reads GAGVSQTPSNKVTEKGKYVELRCDPISGHTALYWYRQSLGQGPEFLIYFQGTGAADDSGLPNDRFFAVRPEGSVSTLKIQRTERGDSAVYLCASTPKGQPGETQYFGPGTRLLVL.

The V call is TRBV5-1, the J call TRBJ2-4, with D hard to call. V lost 4 bases and J lost 0, with 11 bases in between. CDR1 and CDR2 from the germline V gene are SGHRS and YFSETQ. This CDR3 is built from 15 residues. In DNA form, the CDR3 reads TGCGCCAGCAGCGGTCCCTCCCTAGCCAAAAACATTCAGTACTTC. It encodes CASSGPSLAKNIQYF.

The rearrangement joins TRBV29-1 to TRBJ2-2; D is possibly TRBD1 (5 bases). The CDR3 totals 14 residues. Per germline, CDR1 SQVTM and CDR2 ANQGSEA. The V and J ends lost 5 bases and 3 bases respectively, with 13 bases between them. The CDR3 spells CSVTGAGDTGELFF. CDR3 DNA sequence: TGCAGCGTTACTGGGGCTGGCGACACCGGGGAGCTGTTTTTT.

This chain links TRBV4-1 with TRBJ2-3; possibly TRBD1 for D (5 bases). Trimming cost V 1 base and J 4 bases, with 15 bases left between them. Germline CDR1 reads MGHRA; CDR2 reads YSYEKL. This CDR3 is built from 16 residues. The CDR3 bases are TGCGCCAGCAGCCAAGGGGCAGGGTTTTTCGCAGATACGCAGTATTTT. Translated: CASSQGAGFFADTQYF.

This clonotype was detected a few times. The chain links TRBV6-6 to TRBJ1-1, with D unclear. Germline-derived CDR1 and CDR2 are MNHNY and SVGAGI (reference sequence). The CDR3 totals 13 residues. V was pared by 2 bases and J by 4 bases, with 8 bases between. The CDR3 here is CASSYRQPTEAFF. The CDR3 coding sequence is TGTGCCAGCAGTTACCGGCAGCCCACTGAAGCTTTCTTT.

This clonotype was observed at least ten times. The chain employs TRBV10-3 and TRBJ2-3; 10 bases align to TRBD2. The CDR3 loop spans 14 amino acids. The trim removed 3 bases at V and 8 bases at J, leaving 5 bases unmatched. The germline gives CDR1 ENHRY, CDR2 SYGVKD. CDR3 nucleotides: TGTGCCATCAGTGACCTAGCGGGAGACGGTACGCAGTATTTT. It codes for CAISDLAGDGTQYF.

This clonotype was counted a few times. This sequence joins TRBV6-5 and TRBJ2-7; a weak D match, TRBD2 (6 bases). The CDR3 length is 14 residues. Trimming removed 2 bases from V and 5 bases from J, with 13 bases in between. Germline values: CDR1 MNHEY, CDR2 SVGAGI. CDR3 in DNA: TGTGCCAGCAGTTACACCACGACTAGGAACGAGCAGTACTTC. This encodes CASSYTTTRNEQYF.

This clonotype was counted a few times. The CDR3 reads CASSLGNGLAETQYF. In DNA form, the CDR3 reads TGTGCCAGCAGTTTAGGCAATGGACTAGCGGAGACCCAGTACTTC. V is TRBV27 and J is TRBJ2-5; 9 nucleotides line up with TRBD2. Per the germline V gene, CDR1 is MNHEY and CDR2 is SMNVEV (reference sequence). This CDR3 region has 15 residues. With 2 bases clipped from V and 5 bases from J, the junction kept 6 bases outside the gene matches.

This sequence joins TRBV7-9 and TRBJ2-7; TRBD1 matches 9 bases. Germline V gives CDR1 SEHNR, CDR2 FQNEAQ (reference sequence). The CDR3 contains 16 residues. V lost 5 bases and J lost 2; bases outside the gene matches: 10. The CDR3 protein is CASSLGPTGGTYEQYF. CDR3 coding DNA: TGTGCCAGCAGCCTAGGCCCGACAGGGGGGACCTACGAGCAGTACTTC.

This chain connects TRBV24-1 to TRBJ2-2, with D uncertain. Germline CDR1 KGHDR, CDR2 SFDVKD. V lost 6 bases to trimming and J lost 5 bases, with 6 bases between them. The CDR3 has 12 amino acids. CDR3 coding DNA: TGTGCCACCAGTCACTTAACCGGGGAGCTGTTTTTT. It translates to CATSHLTGELFF.

This clonotype was counted only a few times. This chain connects TRBV9 to TRBJ2-7; tentatively, D is TRBD1 (6 bases). Trimming took off 3 bases at V and 5 bases at J, with 15 bases between the two ends. Germline assignment: CDR1 SGDLS and CDR2 YYNGEE. The CDR3 spans 14 residues. The CDR3 coding sequence is TGTGCCAGCAGCGCCGGGACAAGTCCTCACGAGCAGTACTTC. It yields the protein CASSAGTSPHEQYF.

This sequence joins TRBV5-1 and TRBJ2-1; TRBD2 agrees at 12 bases. V shed 4 bases, J shed 9 bases, and the junction held 5 bases outside the gene matches. CDR3 size: 14 residues. Germline V gene lookup returns CDR1 SGHRS and CDR2 YFSETQ. The chain's CDR3 is CASSPGLAGTEQFF. The CDR3 coding sequence is TGCGCCAGCAGCCCTGGACTAGCGGGAACTGAGCAGTTCTTC.

The chain combines TRBV7-9 with TRBJ2-5; D perhaps matches TRBD2 (6 bases). The germline V gene encodes CDR1 SEHNR and CDR2 FQNEAQ (reference sequence). Trimming stripped 2 bases from V and 5 bases from J, with 9 bases between. This CDR3 comprises 13 residues. CDR3: CASSLRRVETQYF. The CDR3 bases are TGTGCCAGCAGCTTACGGAGGGTGGAGACCCAGTACTTC.

The V and J genes are TRBV18 and TRBJ1-4, with a tentative D call TRBD1 (6 bases). In germline, CDR1 is KGHSH, CDR2 LQKENI. CDR3 length: 17 amino acids. The V gene lost 3 bases and the J gene lost 4 bases, with 18 bases spanning the gap. CDR3: CASSPLAPGGRNEKLFF. The CDR3 DNA reads TGTGCCAGCTCACCTCTTGCTCCGGGGGGGCGTAATGAAAAACTGTTTTTT.

V is TRBV7-2 and J is TRBJ2-7, with D maybe TRBD2 (5 bases). V was trimmed by 0 bases and J by 3 bases, leaving 15 bases between them. Germline V gives CDR1 SGHTA, CDR2 FQGNSA. This CDR3 is 16 amino acids long. CDR3 in DNA: TGTGCCAGCAGCTTAGCCTTACTGAGGGAAAGCTACGAGCAGTACTTC. Translated: CASSLALLRESYEQYF.

In this sample, this clonotype turned up a few times. The chain couples TRBV27 to TRBJ2-1; possible D gene TRBD2, 5 bases. The CDR3 loop spans 14 amino acids. The ends were cut back, 1 base at V and 7 bases at J, with 11 bases in the middle. From germline, CDR1 is MNHEY and CDR2 SMNVEV (reference sequence). The CDR3 nucleotides read TGTGCCAGCAGTTTATATAGCGCGGAGAATGAGCAGTTCTTC. Translation: CASSLYSAENEQFF.

The chain uses TRBV7-3 and TRBJ2-5, with D unclear. Trimming removed 5 bases at V and 3 bases at J, with 10 bases between. This CDR3 contains 13 residues. The germline CDR1 and CDR2 sequences are SGHTA and FQGTGA. CDR3 DNA sequence: TGTGCCAGCAGCCAGTACGGAGAAGAGACCCAGTACTTC. This sequence encodes CASSQYGEETQYF.

This sequence joins TRBV5-1 and TRBJ1-1; possible D gene TRBD1, 5 bases. This CDR3 contains 15 residues. Per germline, CDR1 SGHRS and CDR2 YFSETQ. The V end was cut by 0 bases, the J end by 7 bases, with 16 bases between. The CDR3 region is CASSLDPGVGNEAFF. The DNA of the CDR3 is TGCGCCAGCAGCTTGGATCCGGGGGTCGGAAATGAAGCTTTCTTT.

As for this clonotype: At one of its ends the junction is not consistent with the germline gene, which may arise from a read error. The genes are TRBV29-1 and TRBJ1-1; D is uncertain. The CDR3 covers 14 residues. Germline lookup yields CDR1 SQVTM and CDR2 ANQGSEA. CDR3 loop: CRVIDFGLGTEAFF. Here the CDR3 DNA reads TGCCGCGTGATCGATTTTGGCCTAGGGACTGAAGCTTTCTTT.

V gene TRBV7-6 combines with J gene TRBJ2-7; D remains ambiguous. Germline loops: CDR1 SGHVS, CDR2 FNYEAQ. CDR3 size: 14 residues. V lost 5 bases and J 3 bases, leaving 14 bases between the germline ends. The CDR3 nucleotides read TGTGCCAGCAGCCTCGGTGATAGTCACTACGAGCAGTACTTC. As protein: CASSLGDSHYEQYF.

This clonotype was detected only a few times. CDR3: CASSANSGLPIHEQFF. CDR3 nucleotides: TGTGCCAGCAGCGCGAACTCGGGACTACCAATCCATGAGCAGTTCTTC. The V gene is TRBV7-3, the J gene TRBJ2-1, with 7 bases aligning to TRBD2. J gave up 8 bases and V 5 bases, and 15 bases lay outside the gene matches. CDR1 and CDR2 (germline): SGHTA, FQGTGA. This CDR3 contains 16 residues.

This clonotype was detected only a few times. The chain employs TRBV20-1 and TRBJ2-4; TRBD2 aligns across 12 bases. CDR1 is DFQATT and CDR2 is SNEGSKA in the germline V gene (reference sequence). With V trimmed by 0 bases and J by 0 bases, 9 bases remained unmatched. This CDR3 contains 19 residues. Here the CDR3 reads CSARDQGTSGFLAKNIQYF. The DNA of the CDR3 is TGCAGTGCTAGAGATCAGGGGACTAGCGGGTTCTTAGCCAAAAACATTCAGTACTTC.

At least ten counts were recorded for this clonotype. The chain couples TRBV28 to TRBJ2-2; 8 nucleotides align to TRBD2. J was trimmed by 5 bases and V by 7 bases; bases with no gene match: 12. Germline V gene data show CDR1 as MDHEN and CDR2 as SYDVKM. The length of the CDR3 is 16 residues. CDR3 DNA: TGTGCCAGCACTCTATTCAGCGGGGGCGGAACCGGGGAGCTGTTTTTT. It codes for CASTLFSGGGTGELFF.

V usage is TRBV20-1 and J usage is TRBJ2-3; D uncertain. Germline assignment: CDR1 DFQATT and CDR2 SNEGSKA (reference sequence). CDR3 length equals 11 residues. Trimming removed 6 bases at V and 6 bases at J, with 10 bases between. DNA for the CDR3: TGCAGTGCGCGGACCGGGGATACGCAGTATTTT. Residues: CSARTGDTQYF.

The rearrangement uses TRBV5-1 and TRBJ2-7; the match to TRBD1 covers 7 bases. The length of the CDR3 is 14 residues. The J segment lost 0 bases and the V segment lost 4 bases, leaving 4 bases of the junction unmatched. The germline gives CDR1 SGHRS, CDR2 YFSETQ. CDR3 coding DNA: TGCGCCAGCAGCAACAGGGGATACTCCTACGAGCAGTACTTC. Translation gives CASSNRGYSYEQYF.

J is TRBJ1-5 and V is TRBV18; no clear D gene. In germline, CDR1 is KGHSH, CDR2 LQKENI. V shed 2 bases and J shed 5 bases, with 7 bases lying between them. This CDR3 has 13 residues. In DNA, the CDR3 is TGTGCCAGCTCACCAGCGGCGCATCAGCCCCAGCATTTT. Translating gives CASSPAAHQPQHF.

The chain joins TRBV4-3 to TRBJ1-2; TRBD1 matches at 11 bases. The CDR3 is 15 residues long. Germline trimming cut 3 bases from V and 8 bases from J; bases unmatched to any gene: 8. CDR1 is LGHNA and CDR2 is YSLEER in the germline V gene. CDR3 residues: CASSHSGTGGEGYTF. CDR3 nucleotide sequence: TGCGCCAGCAGCCATTCCGGGACAGGGGGGGAAGGCTACACCTTC.

This clonotype occurred many times. V gene TRBV20-1 combines with J gene TRBJ2-4, with D tentatively TRBD1 (6 bases). CDR1 is DFQATT, CDR2 SNEGSKA, per germline (reference sequence). Trimming stripped 5 bases from V and 0 bases from J, with 14 bases between. The CDR3 extends over 15 amino acids. The CDR3 DNA reads as TGCAGTGCTCTCCCCGGGACATTAGCCAAAAACATTCAGTACTTC. Its translation: CSALPGTLAKNIQYF.

This clonotype was detected only a few times. The genes are TRBV5-1 and TRBJ2-7; 9 bases map to TRBD1. The length of the CDR3 is 14 residues. Germline V CDR1 and CDR2: SGHRS, YFSETQ. V lost 4 bases, J lost 5 bases, and 7 bases stayed unmatched. CDR3 DNA sequence: TGCGCCAGCAGCGCGCCGGGACAGGGCCACGAGCAGTACTTC. Its translation is CASSAPGQGHEQYF.

The CDR3 is CASSLARERRWTQAFF. The CDR3 nucleotides are TGTGCCAGCAGCTTAGCGCGGGAACGGCGATGGACTCAAGCTTTCTTT. The chain recombines TRBV7-8 with TRBJ1-1; no reliable D call. The germline V gene has CDR1 SGHVS and CDR2 FQNEAQ. V lost 0 bases to trimming and J lost 9 bases, with 20 bases between them. This CDR3 comprises 16 residues.

The V call is TRBV11-1, the J call TRBJ1-1; 10 bases agree with TRBD1. Germline V gene sequence: CDR1 SGHAT, CDR2 FQDESV (reference sequence). This CDR3 comprises 15 residues. V shed 3 bases and J 3 bases; nucleotides not matched to a gene: 4. In DNA, the CDR3 is TGTGCCAGCAGCTTCGACAGGGGGCCCTACACTGAAGCTTTCTTT. It codes for CASSFDRGPYTEAFF.